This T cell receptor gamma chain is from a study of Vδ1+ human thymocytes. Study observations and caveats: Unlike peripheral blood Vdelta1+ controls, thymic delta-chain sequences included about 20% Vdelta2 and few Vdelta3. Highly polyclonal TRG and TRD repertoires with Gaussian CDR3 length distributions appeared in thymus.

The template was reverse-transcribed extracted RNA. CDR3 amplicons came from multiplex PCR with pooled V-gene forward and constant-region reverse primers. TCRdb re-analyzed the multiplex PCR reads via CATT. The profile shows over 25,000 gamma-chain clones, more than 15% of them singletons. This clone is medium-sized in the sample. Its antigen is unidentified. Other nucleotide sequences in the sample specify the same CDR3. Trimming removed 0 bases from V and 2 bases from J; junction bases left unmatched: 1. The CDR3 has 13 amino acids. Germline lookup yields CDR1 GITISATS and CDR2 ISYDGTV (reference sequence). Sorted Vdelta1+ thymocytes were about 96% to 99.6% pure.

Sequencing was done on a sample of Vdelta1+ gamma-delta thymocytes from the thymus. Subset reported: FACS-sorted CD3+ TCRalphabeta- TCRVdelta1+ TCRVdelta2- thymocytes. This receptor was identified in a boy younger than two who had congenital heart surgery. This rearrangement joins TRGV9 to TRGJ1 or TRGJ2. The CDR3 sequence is CALWEVDYYKKLF. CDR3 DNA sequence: TGTGCCTTGTGGGAGGTGGATTATTATAAGAAACTCTTT.